The clone carrying this TCR beta chain occurred many times. As yet, its antigen is unknown. TCRdb independently ran MiXCR on the 5' RACE reads; one entry per CDR3 protein. The table lists more than 650,000 distinct CDR3 sequences, 6% to 6.5% of them singletons, with 1.5% to 2% in the top ten. The data were taken from a study of identical twins. Study findings and constraints: Twin-shared out-of-frame alpha sequences showed excess low generation probability.

The length of the CDR3 is 14 residues. Germline assignment: CDR1 DFQATT and CDR2 SNEGSKA (reference sequence). V lost 1 base and J 0 bases, leaving 9 bases between the germline ends. The chain couples TRBV20-1 to TRBJ1-1; D ambiguous. The receptor was isolated from a young man in good health. The source material was naive T cells sorted from blood. Written as DNA, the CDR3 is TGCAGTGCTAGAGTAGTTAACCTGAACACTGAAGCTTTCTTT. Translated, it gives CSARVVNLNTEAFF.